The clone carrying this TCR beta chain was picked up a small number of times. The antigen is not known. This entry comes from a study of T cells after yellow fever vaccination. Study details: Fractions of low cell number were prepared using SMART-Seq v4 Ultra Low Input. Study outcomes and limitations: Contaminating bulk clonotypes could be abundant in FACS-sorted repertoires.

In TCRdb, the 5' RACE reads were re-called with MiXCR into one record per CDR3 protein. There are about 300,000 distinct CDR3 sequences in the sample; around 4.1% occur only once, and approximately 24% lies in the top ten. The clonotype was recovered from a man aged 18 to 29 who received the YFV17D yellow fever vaccine. Sequencing was performed on PBMCs, taken 5 days after the yellow fever booster vaccination.

CDR3 protein: CASGGQVYNEQFF. DNA for the CDR3: TGTGCCAGCGGGGGACAGGTTTACAATGAGCAGTTCTTC. The gene calls are TRBV6-6 and TRBJ2-1; TRBD1 matches 8 bases. Per germline, CDR1 MNHNY and CDR2 SVGAGI (reference sequence). CDR3 size: 13 residues. V lost 8 bases to trimming and J lost 4 bases; unmatched junction nucleotides: 4.